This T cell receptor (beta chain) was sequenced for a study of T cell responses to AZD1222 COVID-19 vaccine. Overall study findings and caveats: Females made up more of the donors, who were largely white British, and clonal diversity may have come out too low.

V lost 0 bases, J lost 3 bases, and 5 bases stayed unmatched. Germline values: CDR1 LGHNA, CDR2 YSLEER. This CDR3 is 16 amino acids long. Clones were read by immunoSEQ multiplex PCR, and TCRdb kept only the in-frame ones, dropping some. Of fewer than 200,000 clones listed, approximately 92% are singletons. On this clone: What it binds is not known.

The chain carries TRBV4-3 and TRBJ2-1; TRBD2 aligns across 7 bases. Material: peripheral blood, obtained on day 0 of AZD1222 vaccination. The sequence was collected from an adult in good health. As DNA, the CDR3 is TGCGCCAGCAGCCAAGATTCTAGCGGCTACTACAATGAGCAGTTCTTC. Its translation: CASSQDSSGYYNEQFF.